The 27 T cell receptor beta chains reported below all come from one sample, sequenced in a study of T cells in Graves' hyperthyroidism and ophthalmopathy. Researchers amplified the TCR beta CDR3 regions from RNA transcripts. Researchers ran a first-round RT-PCR on the TCR CDR3 using the HTBI primer set. TCRdb independently ran MiXCR on the multiplex PCR reads; one entry per CDR3 protein. The sample lists under 650,000 distinct CDR3 sequences; around 15% were seen once. The sample was blood. The receptors were gathered from a woman in her twenties or thirties with Graves' hyperthyroidism.

Ten or more counts support this clonotype. This rearrangement joins TRBV2 to TRBJ2-7; D possibly corresponds to TRBD2 (6 bases). The CDR3 contains 13 residues. V was cut by 8 bases and J by 1 base, with 12 bases left in between. Germline V CDR1 and CDR2: SNHLY, FYNNEI. CDR3 protein: CASHRDLSYEQYF. CDR3 DNA sequence: TGTGCCAGCCATAGGGACTTATCCTACGAGCAGTACTTC.

The chain is built from TRBV2 and TRBJ2-7; D is uncertain. This CDR3 has 13 residues. Trimming took off 6 bases at V and 4 bases at J, with 13 bases between the two ends. Germline CDR1 SNHLY, CDR2 FYNNEI. The CDR3 region has the DNA TGTGCCAGCAGCCAAGATACAGCATACGAGCAGTACTTC. Its translation: CASSQDTAYEQYF.

The sample holds a few counts of this clonotype. V gene TRBV29-1 combines with J gene TRBJ2-1; 10 bases map to TRBD2. The CDR3 sequence is 17 residues long. Germline trimming cut 6 bases from V and 0 bases from J; bases unmatched to any gene: 11. CDR1 and CDR2 from the germline V gene are SQVTM and ANQGSEA. CDR3 amino acids: CSVVGLAETSSYNEQFF. Written as DNA, the CDR3 is TGCAGCGTCGTCGGACTAGCGGAGACGAGCTCCTACAATGAGCAGTTCTTC.

The chain links TRBV12-3 or TRBV12-4 to TRBJ2-6; D might be TRBD1 (6 bases). The CDR3 has 16 residues. Deletions cut 3 bases from V and 0 bases from J, with 9 bases between. The CDR3 sequence: CASSFTGSSGANVLTF. The CDR3 DNA is TGTGCCAGCAGTTTCACAGGGAGCTCTGGGGCCAACGTCCTGACTTTC.

As for this clonotype: Possible read error: a much larger clone is one base away. The genes are TRBV5-1 and TRBJ2-7; D uncertain. Looked up from germline, CDR1 is SGHRS and CDR2 is YFSETQ. There are 14 residues in the CDR3. The CDR3 here is CASSVMDGSCEQYF. The CDR3 nucleotides read TGCGCCAGCAGCGTGATGGACGGGTCCTGCGAGCAGTACTTC.

About this clonotype itself: This may arise from a read error, as a much more abundant clone is one base away. This chain links TRBV20-1 with TRBJ2-3; the match to TRBD2 covers 8 bases. In germline, CDR1 is DFQATT, CDR2 SNEGSKA (reference sequence). With 2 bases clipped from V and 1 base from J, the junction kept 11 bases outside the gene matches. There are 17 residues in the CDR3. CDR3 residues: CSARRTGTRQGTDTQYF. The CDR3 region has the DNA TGCAGTGCTAGACGAACCGGGACTAGACAGGGCACAGATACGCAGTATTTT.

This clonotype was picked up many times. CDR3 DNA: TGTGCCAGCAGTTACGGGCCAGGGACCTACAATGAGCAGTTCTTC. Translating gives CASSYGPGTYNEQFF. The chain links TRBV6-2 or TRBV6-3 to TRBJ2-1; maybe TRBD1 (5 bases). The CDR3 has 15 residues. Germline CDR1 MNHEY, CDR2 SVGEGT. The germline V and J ends were trimmed by 2 bases and 2 bases, with 10 bases remaining between them.

The chain employs TRBV24-1 and TRBJ2-1, with 10 bases aligning to TRBD2. The V segment lost 9 bases and the J segment 4 bases; nucleotides outside the gene matches: 14. The germline gives CDR1 KGHDR, CDR2 SFDVKD. CDR3 length: 17 amino acids. CDR3 DNA: TGTGCCACCCAGAGAGCCCTAGCGGGAGCTGGATACAATGAGCAGTTCTTC. Translation: CATQRALAGAGYNEQFF.

The chain joins TRBV5-1 to TRBJ2-5, with TRBD2 matching over 12 bases. This CDR3 is built from 18 residues. V lost 2 bases to trimming and J lost 5 bases; unmatched junction nucleotides: 13. Germline-derived CDR1 and CDR2 are SGHRS and YFSETQ. CDR3 region: CASSFPPRLAGVEETQYF. The DNA of the CDR3 is TGCGCCAGCAGCTTTCCCCCCCGACTAGCGGGAGTAGAGGAGACCCAGTACTTC.

This clonotype was counted at least ten times. V and J are TRBV4-2 and TRBJ2-7; the D gene is possibly TRBD1 (6 bases). The CDR3 sequence is 14 residues long. The germline V gene encodes CDR1 LGHNA and CDR2 YNFKEQ. Trimming pared 3 bases from V and 3 bases from J, leaving 12 bases between. CDR3 in amino acids: CASSHGTSVYEQYF. Here the CDR3 DNA reads TGTGCCAGCAGCCACGGGACATCAGTCTACGAGCAGTACTTC.

This chain connects TRBV27 to TRBJ2-5; the D call may be TRBD1 or TRBD2 (5 bases each). Germline CDR1 is MNHEY and CDR2 is SMNVEV (reference sequence). The CDR3 consists of 12 residues. Deletions cut 1 base from V and 7 bases from J, with 7 bases between. The CDR3 DNA reads TGTGCCAGCAGTTTATATGGGGGGACCCAGTACTTC. Protein sequence: CASSLYGGTQYF.

This clonotype was counted many times. The CDR3 region has the DNA TGTGCCACCAGGATGACAGGGTCGGTGGAGGCAGATACGCAGTATTTT. Its protein is CATRMTGSVEADTQYF. The chain couples TRBV15 to TRBJ2-3, with TRBD1 identical over 7 bases. Germline V gene data show CDR1 as LNHNV and CDR2 as YYDKDF (reference sequence). The CDR3 sequence is 16 residues long. V lost 6 bases to trimming and J lost 4 bases; unmatched junction nucleotides: 13.

This clonotype was recorded many times. J is TRBJ2-2 and V is TRBV6-1; D uncertain. Germline V gene data show CDR1 as MNHNS and CDR2 as SASEGT. The V end lost 6 bases, the J end lost 2 bases, and 4 bases lay between the germline ends. The CDR3 consists of 12 residues. DNA for the CDR3: TGTGCCAGCAGACGAAACACCGGGGAGCTGTTTTTT. It is translated as CASRRNTGELFF.

At least ten counts were recorded for this clonotype. The chain recombines TRBV27 with TRBJ1-2; no clear D. The CDR3 is made up of 14 amino acids. Germline V gene data show CDR1 as MNHEY and CDR2 as SMNVEV (reference sequence). The V end was cut by 3 bases, the J end by 4 bases, with 12 bases between. The CDR3 loop is CASSLGGYGYGYTF. DNA for the CDR3: TGTGCCAGCAGTTTGGGCGGCTATGGCTATGGCTACACCTTC.

This clonotype was seen only once. Here the CDR3 omits its conserved ending phenylalanine or tryptophan, so a read error is the likely source. The chain recombines TRBV30 with TRBJ1-2; D is ambiguous. This CDR3 spans 11 amino acids. V was pared by 2 bases and J by 0 bases, with 1 base between. CDR1 and CDR2 (germline): GTSNPN, SVGIG (reference sequence). The CDR3 spells CAWSTNYGYTL. The CDR3 DNA follows: TGTGCCTGGAGTACTAACTATGGCTACACCCTC.

This clonotype was counted at least ten times. The DNA for the CDR3 is TGTGCCAGCAAGAGATCCTACGAGCAGTACTTC. Encoded protein: CASKRSYEQYF. The chain has TRBV6-1 and TRBJ2-7, with D hard to call. This CDR3 comprises 11 residues. V was clipped by 7 bases and J by 1 base, with 5 bases between them. Germline V gene data show CDR1 as MNHNS and CDR2 as SASEGT.

This clonotype was detected ten times or more. V usage is TRBV12-3 or TRBV12-4 and J usage is TRBJ2-7, with TRBD2 matching over 14 bases. The V and J ends lost 5 bases and 4 bases, in that order; junction bases with no gene match: 10. There are 17 residues in the CDR3. For the CDR3, the DNA is TGTGCCAGCAGTCGTTCCACCGGGACTAGCGGGAGTTACGAGCAGTACTTC. It yields the protein CASSRSTGTSGSYEQYF.

This clonotype was counted at least ten times. The J gene is TRBJ2-3, the V gene TRBV28; 10 bases agree with TRBD2. J gave up 4 bases and V 5 bases, and 6 bases lay outside the gene matches. Per the germline V gene, CDR1 is MDHEN and CDR2 is SYDVKM. The CDR3 has 15 amino acids. CDR3: CASSGSGRASDTQYF. CDR3 coding DNA: TGTGCCAGCAGTGGAAGCGGGAGGGCCTCAGATACGCAGTATTTT. Combining the CDR3 with reference TRBV28 and TRBJ2-3 gives the whole variable domain DVKVTQSSRYLVKRTGEKVFLECVQDMDHENMFWYRQDPGLGLRLIYFSYDVKMKEKGDIPEGYSVSREKKERFSLILESASTNQTSMYLCASSGSGRASDTQYFGPGTRLTVL.

This clonotype has just a few counts. The rearrangement joins TRBV10-1 to TRBJ2-1; TRBD1 or TRBD2 may be the D gene (5 bases each). V dropped 2 bases and J dropped 5 bases, with 19 bases sitting between them. From germline, CDR1 is WNHNN and CDR2 SYGVQD (reference sequence). CDR3 length: 17 residues. The CDR3 sequence: CASSEEGYLQEDNEQFF. In DNA form, the CDR3 reads TGCGCCAGCAGTGAGGAAGGCTATCTACAGGAGGACAATGAGCAGTTCTTC.

In this sample, this clonotype turned up a few times. The chain links TRBV19 to TRBJ2-2; D is perhaps TRBD1 (6 bases). This CDR3 is 16 amino acids long. V lost 7 bases, J lost 6 bases, and 21 bases lay in between. CDR1 LNHDA and CDR2 SQIVND come from the germline V gene (reference sequence). CDR3 in amino acids: CASKGLGAGDAGELFF. In nucleotides, the CDR3 is TGTGCCAGTAAGGGGCTCGGGGCAGGGGATGCCGGGGAGCTGTTTTTT.

As for this clonotype: Given a much more abundant clone one base away, this may be a read error. It is likely a read error, because the conserved phenylalanine at the end of the CDR3 is missing. The genes are TRBV30 and TRBJ2-7, with D possibly matching TRBD1 (7 bases). The V gene lost 5 bases and the J gene lost 4 bases, with 15 bases spanning the gap. This CDR3 comprises 13 residues. The germline V gene has CDR1 GTSNPN and CDR2 SVGIG (reference sequence). In nucleotides, the CDR3 is TGTGCCTGGCAGGGGGGAGGTTGGTACGAGCAGTACCTC. Encoded protein: CAWQGGGWYEQYL.

With regard to this clonotype: A read error may explain this, as a much larger clone is one base away. This sequence joins TRBV12-3 or TRBV12-4 and TRBJ1-5; no clear D gene. This CDR3 contains 15 residues. CDR3 residues: CASGFNSGLYQPQHF. The CDR3 nucleotides are TGTGCCAGCGGTTTTAATTCGGGGTTGTATCAGCCCCAGCATTTT.

There are many counts of this clonotype. The V call is TRBV6-1, the J call TRBJ2-7; D is uncertain. The V gene's germline CDR1 is MNHNS and CDR2 SASEGT. The CDR3 covers 14 residues. Trimming removed 5 bases from V and 0 bases from J, with 11 bases in between. The CDR3, as DNA: TGTGCCAGCAGTTGGATTTCCTCCTCCTACGAGCAGTACTTC. Translated: CASSWISSSYEQYF.

This clonotype was recorded many times. The rearrangement joins TRBV13 to TRBJ2-7; TRBD1 agrees at 10 bases. Unmatched junction bases numbered 9, after V lost 5 bases and J lost 2 bases. The germline V gene encodes CDR1 PRHDT and CDR2 FYEKMQ (reference sequence). This CDR3 has 16 residues. The CDR3 nucleotides read TGTGCCAGCAGCGTACCAAGGGACAGGGGCCCCTACGAGCAGTACTTC. Protein sequence: CASSVPRDRGPYEQYF.

This clonotype came up many times. V is TRBV11-3 and J is TRBJ1-1, with TRBD1 as a possible D gene (5 bases). V lost 2 bases, J lost 5 bases, and 9 bases lay in between. This CDR3 is 13 amino acids long. Germline values: CDR1 SGHNT, CDR2 YENEEA. CDR3 sequence: CASSLTGKTEAFF. In nucleotides, the CDR3 is TGTGCCAGCAGCTTAACAGGCAAGACTGAAGCTTTCTTT.

This clonotype was counted between two and nine times. The chain combines TRBV29-1 with TRBJ2-5; D is unclear. The CDR3 covers 12 residues. CDR1 is SQVTM, CDR2 ANQGSEA, per germline. V lost 2 bases and J 1 base, leaving 5 bases between the germline ends. The CDR3 DNA reads TGCAGCGTTGAACAAGTCCAAGAGACCCAGTACTTC. Translation gives CSVEQVQETQYF.

In its sample, this clonotype was seen a few times. The rearrangement joins TRBV3-1 to TRBJ2-7, with 7 bases fitting TRBD1. Per germline, CDR1 LGHDT and CDR2 YNNKEL (reference sequence). The CDR3 is 15 amino acids. With 0 bases clipped from V and 2 bases from J, the junction kept 4 bases outside the gene matches. The CDR3 region has the DNA TGTGCCAGCAGCCAAGATCGGGGACAGACCTACGAGCAGTACTTC. It codes for CASSQDRGQTYEQYF.